The T cell receptor (beta chain) under discussion was sequenced for a study of human T cells and chemical hapten exposure. Study-level information: Each patient's scalp received weekly diphenylcyclopropenone throughout the approximately 23-week study.

V lost 6 bases, J lost 4 bases, and 4 bases stayed unmatched. The length of the CDR3 is 14 residues. Germline CDR1 reads MDHEN; CDR2 reads SYDVKM. There are many counts of this clonotype. TCRdb analysed the RACE reads with MiXCR anew, one entry per CDR3 protein. Among approximately 80,000 distinct CDR3 sequences, roughly 10% were seen once, and the ten largest hold roughly 2.4%. Time point noted: patch test 2, 6 weeks after DPC sensitization. This sample's treatment: therapeutic diphenylcyclopropenone sensitization with weekly scalp DPC. Blood sampling preceded each patch test application. V and J are TRBV28 and TRBJ1-5; 9 nucleotides agree with TRBD1. The source is a woman in her thirties with alopecia areata. Some clones in this sample may be carry-over from other donors' samples. The specimen was whole blood, collected in connection with sensitization to the hapten diphenylcyclopropenone (DPC). CDR3 sequence: CASSGTGWNQPQHF. CDR3 nucleotide sequence: TGTGCCAGCAGCGGGACAGGGTGGAATCAGCCCCAGCATTTT.